The clone carrying this TCR beta chain was picked up many times. Its antigen is not identified. These data come from a study of response to subunit inactivated influenza vaccine. Findings and limits, study-wide: Seasonal influenza vaccination, on each occasion, was suggested by the authors to recruit few new T cells.

Each CDR3 protein is one row after TCRdb ran MiXCR on the RT-PCR reads. The sample has about 190,000 distinct CDR3 sequences; roughly an eighth are singletons. The input for sequencing was CD8+ T cells sorted from PBMCs, taken more than 4 days after vaccination. This sequence was found in a man aged 50 or older who received an inactivated influenza vaccine.

Here the CDR3 reads CASSFISRAGTGNTEAFF. As DNA, the CDR3 is TGTGCCAGCAGCTTCATATCACGTGCCGGGACAGGGAACACTGAAGCTTTCTTT. The chain joins TRBV7-3 to TRBJ1-1; 8 bases match TRBD1. This CDR3 is 18 amino acids long. The V gene's germline CDR1 is SGHTA and CDR2 FQGTGA. Trimming removed 3 bases from V and 1 base from J; junction bases left unmatched: 13.